This T cell receptor (beta chain) is from a study of T cell responses to AZD1222 COVID-19 vaccine. Profiling relied on immunoSEQ multiplex PCR, and the TCRdb table lists in-frame clones only, not all of them. The sample includes about 70,000 clones, around 90% of them seen just once. This clone was seen once. The CDR3 has 15 residues. Germline V gene sequence: CDR1 SGHTA, CDR2 FQGTGA. V was shortened by 2 bases and J by 6 bases, with 16 bases between the two germline ends. This receptor was obtained from an adult who received the AZD1222 COVID-19 vaccine. The chain carries TRBV7-3 and TRBJ1-2; D perhaps matches TRBD1 (6 bases). The source was peripheral blood, collected 28 days after the second AZD1222 dose. CDR3: CASSLRPRGPHGYTF. CDR3 bases: TGTGCCAGCAGCTTACGACCCCGGGGGCCCCATGGCTACACCTTC.